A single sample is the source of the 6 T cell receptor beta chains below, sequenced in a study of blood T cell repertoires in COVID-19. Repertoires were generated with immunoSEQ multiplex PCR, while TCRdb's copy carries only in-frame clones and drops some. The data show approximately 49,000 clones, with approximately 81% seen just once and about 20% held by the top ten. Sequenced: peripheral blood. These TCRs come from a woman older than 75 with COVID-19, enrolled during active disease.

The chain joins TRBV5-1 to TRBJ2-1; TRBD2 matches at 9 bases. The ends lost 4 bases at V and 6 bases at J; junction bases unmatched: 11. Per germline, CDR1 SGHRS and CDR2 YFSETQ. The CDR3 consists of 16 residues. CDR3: CASSHRSGGRGNEQFF. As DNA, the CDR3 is TGCGCCAGCAGCCACCGTAGCGGGGGAAGGGGCAATGAGCAGTTCTTC. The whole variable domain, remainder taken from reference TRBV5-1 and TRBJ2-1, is KAGVTQTPRYLIKTRGQQVTLSCSPISGHRSVSWYQQTPGQGLQFLFEYFSETQRNKGNFPGRFSGRQFSNSRSEMNVSTLELGDSALYLCASSHRSGGRGNEQFFGPGTRLTVL.

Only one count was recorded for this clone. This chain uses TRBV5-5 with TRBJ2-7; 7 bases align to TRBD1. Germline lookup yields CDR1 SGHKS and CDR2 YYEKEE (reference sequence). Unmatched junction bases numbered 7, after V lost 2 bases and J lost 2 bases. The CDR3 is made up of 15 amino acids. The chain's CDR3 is CASSLSTGRTYEQYF. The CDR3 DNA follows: TGTGCCAGCAGCTTATCGACAGGGAGAACCTACGAGCAGTACTTC.

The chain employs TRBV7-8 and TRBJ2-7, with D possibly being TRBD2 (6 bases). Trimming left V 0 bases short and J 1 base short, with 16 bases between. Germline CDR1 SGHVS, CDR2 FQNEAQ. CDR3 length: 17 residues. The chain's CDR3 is CASSLAAGTFVSYEQYF. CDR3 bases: TGTGCCAGCAGCTTAGCGGCCGGGACTTTCGTTTCCTACGAGCAGTACTTC.

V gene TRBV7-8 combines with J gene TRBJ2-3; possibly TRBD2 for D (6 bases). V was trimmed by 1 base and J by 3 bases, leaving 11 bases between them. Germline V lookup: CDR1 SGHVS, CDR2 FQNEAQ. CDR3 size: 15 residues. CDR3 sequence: CASSLGGGRTDTQYF. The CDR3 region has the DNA TGTGCCAGCAGCTTAGGTGGGGGGAGAACAGATACGCAGTATTTT.

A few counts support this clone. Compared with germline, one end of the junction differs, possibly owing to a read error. The CDR3 is CASSYGRDSNNEQFF. The CDR3 DNA follows: TGTGCCAGCAGTTACGGTCGGGACTCCAACAATGAGCAGTTCTTC. The genes are TRBV6-6 and TRBJ2-1, with D possibly matching TRBD2 (6 bases). Germline values: CDR1 MNHNY, CDR2 SVGAGI (reference sequence). There are 15 residues in the CDR3.

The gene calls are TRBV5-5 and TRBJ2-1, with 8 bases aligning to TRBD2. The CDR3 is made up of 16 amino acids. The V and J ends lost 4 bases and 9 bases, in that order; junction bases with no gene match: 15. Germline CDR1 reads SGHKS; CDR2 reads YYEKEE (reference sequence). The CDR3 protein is CASSPEVSGIGGEQFF. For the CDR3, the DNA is TGTGCCAGCAGCCCTGAGGTTAGCGGGATTGGGGGTGAGCAGTTCTTC.